One sample yielded the 5 T cell receptor beta chains listed below, sequenced in a study of cytomegalovirus exposure and HLA in healthy donors. Repertoires were generated with immunoSEQ multiplex PCR, while TCRdb's copy carries only in-frame clones and drops some. The table lists roughly 120,000 clones, approximately 86% of them singletons. The sequencing input was PBMCs. These receptors were collected from a man between 18 and 29 years old in good health and CMV-seropositive.

The J gene is TRBJ1-4, the V gene TRBV7-2, with D maybe TRBD1 (5 bases). The V and J ends lost 3 bases and 3 bases respectively, with 11 bases between them. The CDR3 runs to 15 residues. The germline gives CDR1 SGHTA, CDR2 FQGNSA. The CDR3 nucleotides read TGTGCCAGCAGCTTTTCAGGGTTGTCTAATGAAAAACTGTTTTTT. It is translated as CASSFSGLSNEKLFF.

The rearrangement links TRBV7-9 to TRBJ2-1; possible D gene TRBD2, 6 bases. CDR3 length: 13 residues. V lost 1 base and J lost 14, with 15 bases in between. Germline lookup yields CDR1 SEHNR and CDR2 FQNEAQ (reference sequence). Here the CDR3 DNA reads TGTGCCAGCAGCTTAGGCGGCGGGCGGGGCAAGTTCTTC. This codes for CASSLGGGRGKFF.

CDR3 residues: CASSSRTGGGETQYF. In DNA form, the CDR3 reads TGTGCCAGCAGCTCCCGGACAGGGGGAGGGGAGACCCAGTACTTC. V is TRBV7-2 and J is TRBJ2-5; 10 bases fit TRBD1. The germline V gene has CDR1 SGHTA and CDR2 FQGNSA. The CDR3 runs 15 residues. Trimming at V came to 4 bases and at J to 5 bases, leaving 7 bases not matched to a gene.

This clone was picked up a small number of times. The chain employs TRBV28 and TRBJ1-5; a weak D match, TRBD1 (5 bases). The V and J ends lost 6 bases and 5 bases respectively, with 11 bases between them. The CDR3 has 13 residues. The germline V gene encodes CDR1 MDHEN and CDR2 SYDVKM. As DNA, the CDR3 is TGTGCCAGCAGACGACAGATGGATCAGCCCCAGCATTTT. As protein: CASRRQMDQPQHF.

The chain uses TRBV28 and TRBJ1-6, with a tentative D call TRBD1 (6 bases). The CDR3 length is 15 residues. The germline CDR1 and CDR2 sequences are MDHEN and SYDVKM. With 4 bases removed from V and 4 bases from J, the gap between germline ends came to 11 bases. Here the CDR3 reads CASSSSGQYNSPLHF. CDR3 DNA: TGTGCCAGCAGTTCCTCCGGACAGTATAATTCACCCCTCCACTTT.